The clone carrying this T cell receptor (beta chain) appeared once. The sample carries other DNA sequences with the same CDR3. The data were taken from a study of blood T cell repertoires in COVID-19. Looking at the study overall: Specimens from acute and convalescent COVID-19 originated in the United States, Italy and Spain.

Seattle cases were enrolled at active infection and followed longitudinally. Per the original data handling: Nucleated cell number was recorded as an estimate derived from reference gene primer amplification. This table comes from immunoSEQ multiplex PCR, and its TCRdb copy is limited to in-frame clones, with some not included. That table supplies the V and J calls and clone size; D and trimming were determined from the DNA. The table includes fewer than 650,000 clones, approximately 88% detected once. The CDR3 runs to 14 residues. Germline V gene data show CDR1 as SGHDT and CDR2 as YYEEEE. V was trimmed by 0 bases and J by 0 bases, leaving 6 bases between them.

The source material was peripheral blood. The source is a woman aged 45 to 65 with COVID-19, enrolled during active disease. The chain couples TRBV5-6 to TRBJ1-1; TRBD1 is a possible D gene (5 bases). CDR3 sequence: CASSLETVNTEAFF. CDR3 bases: TGTGCCAGCAGCTTGGAGACAGTGAACACTGAAGCTTTCTTT.